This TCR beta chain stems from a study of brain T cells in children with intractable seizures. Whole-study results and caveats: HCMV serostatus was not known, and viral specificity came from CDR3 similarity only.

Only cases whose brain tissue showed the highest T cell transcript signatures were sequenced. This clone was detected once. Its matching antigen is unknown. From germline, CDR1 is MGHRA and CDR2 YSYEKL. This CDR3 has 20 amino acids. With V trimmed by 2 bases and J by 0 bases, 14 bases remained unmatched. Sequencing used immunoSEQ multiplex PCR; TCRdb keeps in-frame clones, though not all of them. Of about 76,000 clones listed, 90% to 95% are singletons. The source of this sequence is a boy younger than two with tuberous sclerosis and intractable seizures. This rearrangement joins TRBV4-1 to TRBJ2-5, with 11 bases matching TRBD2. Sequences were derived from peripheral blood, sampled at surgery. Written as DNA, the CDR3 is TGCGCCAGCAGCCAATATAAATTAAGGGGGACTAGCGGAAACCAAGAGACCCAGTACTTC. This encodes CASSQYKLRGTSGNQETQYF.